The entry below gives a single TCR beta chain sequence along with its context. Its specificity is unknown. cDNA synthesis used the whole RNA isolate, giving expressed TCRB sequences. About 3.6 million reads on average were seen across naive, central memory and regulatory T cell samples. Data came from immunoSEQ multiplex PCR; TCRdb stores just in-frame clones and leaves some out. The sample shows around 260,000 clones, roughly 22% of them seen only once. This specimen comes from a study of beta chain features in type 1 diabetes. Study results and caveats: Here, the possible influence of HLA type (on TCRB rearrangement) remained unresolved. In all four CD4+ subsets, TCRB CDR3 length was significantly, moderately reduced in type 1 diabetes. A greater similarity of naive, central memory and Treg TCRB repertoires was seen among patients than among healthy donors.

Trimming left V 6 bases short and J 7 bases short, with 20 bases between. CDR3 size: 16 residues. Germline loops: CDR1 SGHRS, CDR2 YFSETQ. The chain uses TRBV5-1 and TRBJ1-6; D possibly corresponds to TRBD1 (5 bases). The sequence was collected from a woman in her 40s with type 1 diabetes. The sample was naive CD4+ T cells from blood. CDR3: CASTLGGNGGNSPLHF. The CDR3 region has the DNA TGCGCCAGCACCTTAGGCGGGAATGGGGGGAATTCACCCCTCCACTTT.